The present entry profiles one T cell receptor beta chain with its context. The sample belongs to a study of T cell responses to AZD1222 COVID-19 vaccine. The CDR3 has 17 amino acids. V shed 0 bases, J shed 6 bases, and the junction held 10 bases outside the gene matches. Germline assignment: CDR1 SGDLS and CDR2 YYNGEE. Assay used: immunoSEQ multiplex PCR; TCRdb lists only in-frame clones, some missing. The profile shows about 110,000 clones, about 86% of them singletons. The chain couples TRBV9 to TRBJ2-2; 8 nucleotides align to TRBD1. The receptor comes from an adult in good health. Sequenced material: peripheral blood, taken on day 0 of AZD1222 vaccination. The CDR3 region has the DNA TGTGCCAGCAGCGTAGGGGGCAGGGGGCCTCTGGCCGGGGAGCTGTTTTTT. It specifies CASSVGGRGPLAGELFF.